These 14 T cell receptor beta chains were all obtained from the same sample, sequenced in a study of OX40 agonist ivuxolimab in advanced cancers. Only in-frame clones appear in the TCRdb table, and some are missing; sequencing was by immunoSEQ multiplex PCR. The table records around 55,000 clones, approximately 90% of them present only once. The input for sequencing was CD4+ or CD8+ T cells sorted from blood, taken in a trial of the OX40 agonist ivuxolimab. These receptor sequences come from an adult with an advanced solid tumor such as melanoma, head and neck, liver or kidney cancer.

The chain uses TRBV5-1 and TRBJ2-5, with a tentative D call TRBD2 (6 bases). V was shortened by 6 bases and J by 6 bases, with 12 bases between the two germline ends. Germline V CDR1 and CDR2: SGHRS, YFSETQ. The CDR3 is 12 residues long. The CDR3 DNA reads as TGCGCCAGCAAAGGGGAGGTGAAGACCCAGTACTTC. Translating it yields CASKGEVKTQYF.

The chain's CDR3 is CASSSGLAGAPSEQYF. The CDR3 bases are TGTGCCAGCAGTTCCGGACTAGCGGGAGCCCCTTCAGAGCAGTACTTC. The chain couples TRBV7-6 to TRBJ2-7; 13 nucleotides line up with TRBD2. The CDR3 sequence is 16 residues long. Germline V CDR1 and CDR2: SGHVS, FNYEAQ. V gave up 6 bases and J gave up 7 bases; unmatched junction bases: 12.

This CDR3 reads CASMTGGPQPQHF. The CDR3 nucleotides read TGTGCCAGCATGACCGGCGGGCCTCAGCCCCAGCATTTT. V usage is TRBV6-1 and J usage is TRBJ1-5; D remains ambiguous. The CDR3 length is 13 residues. Germline V lookup: CDR1 MNHNS, CDR2 SASEGT. The V end lost 7 bases, the J end lost 6 bases, and 13 bases lay between the germline ends.

The chain couples TRBV7-9 to TRBJ2-2; TRBD2 is a possible D gene (5 bases). The V gene lost 4 bases and the J gene lost 1 base, with 10 bases spanning the gap. CDR1 is SEHNR, CDR2 FQNEAQ, per germline (reference sequence). This CDR3 has 15 residues. The CDR3 bases are TGTGCCAGCAGCTCGAGGGATAAGAACACCGGGGAGCTGTTTTTT. It is translated as CASSSRDKNTGELFF.

This chain's CDR3 is CASSYRTGGGGTEAFF. CDR3 nucleotides: TGTGCCAGCAGCTACAGGACTGGGGGGGGTGGCACTGAAGCTTTCTTT. This chain links TRBV11-1 with TRBJ1-1; D is possibly TRBD1 (5 bases). The CDR3 has 16 residues. Trimming pared 4 bases from V and 4 bases from J, leaving 19 bases between. Germline V lookup: CDR1 SGHAT, CDR2 FQDESV (reference sequence).

This rearrangement joins TRBV7-6 to TRBJ1-5; D may be TRBD1 (5 bases). V was clipped by 10 bases and J by 3 bases, with 13 bases between them. CDR1 is SGHVS, CDR2 FNYEAQ, per germline. The CDR3 is 13 amino acids. CDR3 residues: CATSGGNNQPQHF. The CDR3 bases are TGTGCCACTTCCGGGGGGAACAATCAGCCCCAGCATTTT.

This chain joins TRBV11-3 and TRBJ2-5, with TRBD1 matching 8 bases. The J segment lost 5 bases and the V segment lost 5 bases, leaving 10 bases of the junction unmatched. The CDR3 consists of 15 residues. Per germline, CDR1 SGHNT and CDR2 YENEEA. CDR3 DNA sequence: TGTGCCAGCAGCATCTTCACAGGGGGACGTGAGACCCAGTACTTC. It is translated as CASSIFTGGRETQYF. The variable domain in full, completed from reference TRBV11-3 and TRBJ2-5, reads EAGVVQSPRYKIIEKKQPVAFWCNPISGHNTLYWYLQNLGQGPELLIRYENEEAVDDSQLPKDRFSAERLKGVDSTLKIQPAELGDSAVYLCASSIFTGGRETQYFGPGTRLLVL.

This chain uses TRBV9 with TRBJ2-5; 8 bases agree with TRBD1. With 4 bases clipped from V and 5 bases from J, the junction kept 10 bases outside the gene matches. The CDR3 spans 15 residues. Germline lookup yields CDR1 SGDLS and CDR2 YYNGEE. CDR3: CASSPGRGRGETQYF. The CDR3 DNA follows: TGTGCCAGCAGCCCCGGCAGGGGGCGCGGGGAGACCCAGTACTTC. Together with reference TRBV9 and TRBJ2-5, the CDR3 gives the full variable domain: DSGVTQTPKHLITATGQRVTLRCSPRSGDLSVYWYQQSLDQGLQFLIQYYNGEERAKGNILERFSAQQFPDLHSELNLSSLELGDSALYFCASSPGRGRGETQYFGPGTRLLVL.

The V and J genes are TRBV5-5 and TRBJ2-1; possibly TRBD1 for D (6 bases). CDR1 is SGHKS, CDR2 YYEKEE, per germline (reference sequence). The CDR3 covers 16 residues. V gave up 0 bases and J gave up 0 bases, with 10 bases separating them. The CDR3 nucleotides are TGTGCCAGCAGCTTGGAGGGACACCCCTCCTACAATGAGCAGTTCTTC. This gives the protein CASSLEGHPSYNEQFF.

The chain carries TRBV28 and TRBJ1-2, with 10 bases matching TRBD1. Germline lookup yields CDR1 MDHEN and CDR2 SYDVKM. Losses at the gene ends were 1 base for V and 2 bases for J; bases not matched to a gene: 7. This CDR3 is 17 amino acids long. The CDR3 coding sequence is TGTGCCAGCAGTTTATACGATAGGACAGGGGGAAACTATGGCTACACCTTC. Its protein product is CASSLYDRTGGNYGYTF.

The rearrangement uses TRBV28 and TRBJ2-5; D ambiguous. The germline CDR1 and CDR2 sequences are MDHEN and SYDVKM. CDR3 length equals 14 residues. The V and J ends lost 5 bases and 4 bases respectively, with 14 bases between them. CDR3 amino acids: CASSLLGDGETQYF. The CDR3 DNA reads as TGTGCCAGCAGTCTCTTAGGCGACGGAGAGACCCAGTACTTC. Full variable domain (remainder filled in from reference TRBV28 and TRBJ2-5): DVKVTQSSRYLVKRTGEKVFLECVQDMDHENMFWYRQDPGLGLRLIYFSYDVKMKEKGDIPEGYSVSREKKERFSLILESASTNQTSMYLCASSLLGDGETQYFGPGTRLLVL.

The J gene is TRBJ1-2, the V gene TRBV6-1, with 7 bases lining up with TRBD1. Germline V gene lookup returns CDR1 MNHNS and CDR2 SASEGT. J was trimmed by 2 bases and V by 5 bases; bases with no gene match: 2. The CDR3 runs to 13 residues. Here the CDR3 DNA reads TGTGCCAGCAGTAACAGGGGAAACTATGGCTACACCTTC. Residues: CASSNRGNYGYTF.

The chain is built from TRBV10-2 and TRBJ2-7; D unresolved. Germline CDR1 and CDR2: WSHSY and SAAADI. The CDR3 spans 14 residues. Deletions cut 3 bases from V and 0 bases from J, with 9 bases between. CDR3 coding DNA: TGCGCCAGCAGTGAAATGTGGAGCTCCTACGAGCAGTACTTC. Amino acid sequence: CASSEMWSSYEQYF.

In nucleotides, the CDR3 is TGTGCCAGCAGCTTAGGCGCGGGACAGGGGGTTGGAGAGACCCAGTACTTC. Protein product: CASSLGAGQGVGETQYF. The chain has TRBV11-2 and TRBJ2-5; 11 bases are a match to TRBD1. The germline gives CDR1 SGHAT, CDR2 FQNNGV. This CDR3 comprises 17 residues. Trimming took 1 base from V and 4 from J; bases not matched to a gene: 8.